Given below is one T cell receptor (beta chain) in context. Its antigen is as yet unknown. The record originates from a study of cytomegalovirus exposure and HLA in healthy donors. Findings and limits, study-wide: The study found most TCR sequences rare, yet found some public TCRs in many donors.

PCR involved 60 Vbeta and 13 Jbeta primers. Here immunoSEQ multiplex PCR was the method, and the copy in TCRdb shows in-frame clones only, minus some. There are some 170,000 clones in the sample; roughly 77% occur only once, and approximately 2.1% lies in the top ten. The sample comprised PBMCs. This clonotype was obtained from a woman aged 18-29 years in good health and CMV-seronegative.

The CDR3 here is CASSRRDRGILNYGYTF. The CDR3 nucleotides are TGTGCCAGCAGCCGCCGAGACAGGGGTATCCTAAATTATGGCTACACCTTC. The chain uses TRBV13 and TRBJ1-2, with 8 bases lining up with TRBD1. The V gene's germline CDR1 is PRHDT and CDR2 FYEKMQ (reference sequence). This CDR3 has 17 residues. The trim removed 5 bases at V and 5 bases at J, leaving 16 bases unmatched.